The clone carrying this T cell receptor (beta chain) has a handful of counts. Its antigen is still unknown. The data were obtained in a study of beta chain features in type 1 diabetes. Study-wide results and limits: TCRB rearrangement may or may not be influenced by HLA type; here this remained unresolved. The VDJ junctions of type 1 diabetes patients carried fewer insertions and more deletions. A closer apparent resemblance between naive, central memory and Treg TCRB repertoires was seen in patients than in healthy donors. Possibly, sequencing cDNA over-represented cells that had high TCR expression levels.

The study reverse transcribed the entire isolated RNA, so it sequenced expressed TCRB transcripts. TCRdb keeps only in-frame clones here, not all; method: immunoSEQ multiplex PCR. The data show 200,000 to 250,000 clones, 9.6% seen once. This TCR was sampled from a woman younger than 30 in good health. What was sequenced was naive CD4+ T cells from blood.

CDR3 sequence (DNA): TGTGCCAGCAGTTCAGGGTTCTATGGCTACACCTTC. It codes for CASSSGFYGYTF. The chain links TRBV28 to TRBJ1-2; possible D gene TRBD1, 5 bases. This CDR3 contains 12 residues. Germline CDR1 reads MDHEN; CDR2 reads SYDVKM. The V end lost 4 bases, the J end lost 4 bases, and 7 bases lay between the germline ends.